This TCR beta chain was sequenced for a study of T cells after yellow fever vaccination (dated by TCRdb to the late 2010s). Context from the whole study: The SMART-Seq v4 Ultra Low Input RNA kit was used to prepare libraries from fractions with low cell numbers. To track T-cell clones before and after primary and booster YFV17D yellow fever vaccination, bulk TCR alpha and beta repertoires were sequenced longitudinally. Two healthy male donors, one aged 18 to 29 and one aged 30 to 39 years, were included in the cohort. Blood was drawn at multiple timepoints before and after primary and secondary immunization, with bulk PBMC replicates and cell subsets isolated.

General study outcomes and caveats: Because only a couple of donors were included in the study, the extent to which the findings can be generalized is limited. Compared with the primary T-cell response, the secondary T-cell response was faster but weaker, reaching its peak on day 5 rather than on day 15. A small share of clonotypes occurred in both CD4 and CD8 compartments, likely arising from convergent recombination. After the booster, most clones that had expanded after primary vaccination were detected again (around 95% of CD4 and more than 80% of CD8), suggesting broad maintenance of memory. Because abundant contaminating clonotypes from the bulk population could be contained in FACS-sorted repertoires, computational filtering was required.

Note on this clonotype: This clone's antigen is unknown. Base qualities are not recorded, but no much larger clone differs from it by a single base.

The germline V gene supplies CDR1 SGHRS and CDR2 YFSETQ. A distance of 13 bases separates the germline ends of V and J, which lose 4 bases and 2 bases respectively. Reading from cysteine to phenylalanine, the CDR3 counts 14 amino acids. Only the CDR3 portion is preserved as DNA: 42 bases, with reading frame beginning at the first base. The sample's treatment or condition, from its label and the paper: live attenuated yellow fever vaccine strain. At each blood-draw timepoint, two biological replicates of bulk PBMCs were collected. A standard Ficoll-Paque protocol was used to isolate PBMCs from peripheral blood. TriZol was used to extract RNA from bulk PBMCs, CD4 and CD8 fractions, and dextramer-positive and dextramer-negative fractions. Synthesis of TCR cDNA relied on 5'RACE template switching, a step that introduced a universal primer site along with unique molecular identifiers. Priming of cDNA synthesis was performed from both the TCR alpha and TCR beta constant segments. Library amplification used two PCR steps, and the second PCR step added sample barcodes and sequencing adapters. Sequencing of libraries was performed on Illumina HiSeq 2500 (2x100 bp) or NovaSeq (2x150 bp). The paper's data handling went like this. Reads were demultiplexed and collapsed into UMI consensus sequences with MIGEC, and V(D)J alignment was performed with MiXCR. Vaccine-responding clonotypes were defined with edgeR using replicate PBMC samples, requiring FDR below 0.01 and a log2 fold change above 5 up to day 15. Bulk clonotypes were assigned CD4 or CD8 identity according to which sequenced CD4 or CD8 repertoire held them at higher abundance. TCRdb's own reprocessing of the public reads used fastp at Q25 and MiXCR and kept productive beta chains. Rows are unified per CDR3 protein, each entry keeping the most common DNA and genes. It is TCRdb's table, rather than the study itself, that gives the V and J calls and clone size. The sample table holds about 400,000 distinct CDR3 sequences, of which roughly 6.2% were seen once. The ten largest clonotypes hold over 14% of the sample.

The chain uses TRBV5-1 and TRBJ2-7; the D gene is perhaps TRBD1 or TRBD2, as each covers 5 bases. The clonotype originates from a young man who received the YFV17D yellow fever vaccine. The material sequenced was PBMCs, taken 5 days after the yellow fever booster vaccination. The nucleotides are TGCGCCAGCAGCCTCCGGGACGGAGCCTACGAGCAGTACTTC. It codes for CASSLRDGAYEQYF.